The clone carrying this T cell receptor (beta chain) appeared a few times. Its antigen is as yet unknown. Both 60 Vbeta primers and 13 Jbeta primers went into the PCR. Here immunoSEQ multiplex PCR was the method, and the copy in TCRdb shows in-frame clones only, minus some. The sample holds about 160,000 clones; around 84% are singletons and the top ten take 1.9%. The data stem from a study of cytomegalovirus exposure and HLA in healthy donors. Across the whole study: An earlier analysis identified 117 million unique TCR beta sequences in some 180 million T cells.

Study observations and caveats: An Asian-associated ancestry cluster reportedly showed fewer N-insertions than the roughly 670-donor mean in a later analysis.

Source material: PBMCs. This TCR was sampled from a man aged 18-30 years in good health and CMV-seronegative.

Here the CDR3 reads CASSLGQGVDTEAFF. The CDR3 coding sequence is TGTGCCAGCAGCTTGGGACAGGGGGTGGACACTGAAGCTTTCTTT. The chain joins TRBV5-6 to TRBJ1-1; 9 bases align to TRBD1. With V trimmed by 0 bases and J by 3 bases, 3 bases remained unmatched. The V gene's germline CDR1 is SGHDT and CDR2 YYEEEE. This CDR3 contains 15 residues.